The clone carrying this T cell receptor beta chain has a count of ten or more. What it binds is not known. The data are from a study of neurological immune-mediated disorders. General study results and limits: HTLV-1-associated myelopathy led in TCR clonal expansion, while multiple sclerosis ranked lowest, below healthy controls.

The cDNA was generated through 5'RACE incorporating 10-nucleotide random UMIs. Each CDR3 protein gets one entry after TCRdb re-called the 5' RACE reads with MiXCR. The top ten clones hold approximately 15% of a sample with 45,000 to 50,000 distinct CDR3 sequences, approximately 2.8% of them seen once. V was shortened by 7 bases and J by 0 bases, with 15 bases between the two germline ends. Germline V gene sequence: CDR1 SEHNR, CDR2 FQNEAQ (reference sequence). The CDR3 has 15 amino acids. Unsorted libraries were prepared from 2 million PBMCs that had been stored at -80 C. The chain uses TRBV7-9 and TRBJ1-1; maybe TRBD1 (5 bases). Sequencing was done on a sample of PBMCs. This TCR was sampled from a woman aged 45-60 years with multiple sclerosis. The CDR3 DNA reads TGTGCCAGCACCCCTTTAGGCAGGGTGAACACTGAAGCTTTCTTT. It codes for CASTPLGRVNTEAFF.